This note documents a single TCR beta chain sequence. Its antigen is not identified. This sample was included in a study of cytomegalovirus exposure and HLA in healthy donors. Findings of the study overall: Later on, an analysis showed TCR association rates differing by HLA locus, with DRB1 the most and HLA-C the fewest. Later analysis identified a missense DCLRE1C variant that was linked to TCR beta V- and J-gene trimming. Within an earlier analysis, most TCR beta V segments proved productive either about 90% or about 30% of the time.

The PCR ran on 60 Vbeta and 13 Jbeta primers. The assay was immunoSEQ multiplex PCR, and TCRdb's table has in-frame clones only and misses some. This sample has around 200,000 clones, with 82% found just once. Germline V gene data show CDR1 as MNHEY and CDR2 as SMNVEV (reference sequence). The ends lost 2 bases at V and 5 bases at J; junction bases unmatched: 8. The CDR3 sequence is 15 residues long. Sequencing used PBMCs. This chain connects TRBV27 to TRBJ2-7, with 8 bases that match TRBD1. The sequence was obtained from a woman in her 40s in good health and CMV-seronegative. The DNA for the CDR3 is TGTGCCAGCAGTTTAACCCCGACAGGGGAGCACGAGCAGTACTTC. Residues: CASSLTPTGEHEQYF.